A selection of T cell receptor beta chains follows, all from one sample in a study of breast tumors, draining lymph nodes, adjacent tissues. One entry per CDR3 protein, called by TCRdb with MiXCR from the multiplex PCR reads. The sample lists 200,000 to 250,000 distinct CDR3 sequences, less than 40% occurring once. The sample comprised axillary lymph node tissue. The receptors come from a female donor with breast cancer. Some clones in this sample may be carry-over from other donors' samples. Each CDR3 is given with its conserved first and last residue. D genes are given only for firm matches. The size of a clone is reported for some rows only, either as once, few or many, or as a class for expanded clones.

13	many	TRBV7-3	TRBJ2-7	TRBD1	TGTGCCAGCAGCAAAAGACAGGGGGACGAGCAGTACTTC	CASSKRQGDEQYF
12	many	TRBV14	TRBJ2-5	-	TGTGCCAGCGGTTCAGGGACCCAGACCCAGTACTTC	CASGSGTQTQYF
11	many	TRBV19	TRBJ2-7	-	TGTGCCAGTAGTATTGGGCTCGAGCAGTACTTC	CASSIGLEQYF
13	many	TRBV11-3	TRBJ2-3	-	TGTGCCAGCAGCCTGGACTATCCAGATACGCAGTATTTT	CASSLDYPDTQYF
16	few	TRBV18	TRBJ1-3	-	TGTGCCAGCTCGCCCAGGGACAACCGAAAGGGAGACACCATATATTTT	CASSPRDNRKGDTIYF
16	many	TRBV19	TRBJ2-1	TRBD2	TGTGCCAGTAGTACCGCGACTAGCGGGAGGGGGAATGAGCAGTTCTTC	CASSTATSGRGNEQFF
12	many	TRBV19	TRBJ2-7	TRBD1	TGTGCCAGTTCCGACAGGGCTAACGAGCAGTACTTC	CASSDRANEQYF
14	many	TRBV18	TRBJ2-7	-	TGTGCCAGCTCACCAACACAGAGCCTATACGAGCAGTACTTC	CASSPTQSLYEQYF
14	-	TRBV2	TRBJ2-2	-	TGTGCCAGCAGCTTGACTAACGGGGCCGGGGAGCTGTTTTTT	CASSLTNGAGELFF
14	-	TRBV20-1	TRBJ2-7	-	TGCAGTGCTAGAGATAACACCTCCCCCTCCGAGCAGTACTTC	CSARDNTSPSEQYF
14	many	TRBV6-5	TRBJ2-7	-	TGTGCCAGCAGCAAGGGGATTAGAGGCTACGAGCAGTACTTC	CASSKGIRGYEQYF
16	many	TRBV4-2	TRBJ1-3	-	TGTGCCAGCAGCCAAGGGGGAAGGGGGGTCGGAAACACCATATATTTT	CASSQGGRGVGNTIYF
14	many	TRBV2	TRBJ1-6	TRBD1	TGTGCCAGCAGTGTCGGGACAGATAATTCACCCCTCCACTTT	CASSVGTDNSPLHF
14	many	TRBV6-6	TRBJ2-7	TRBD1	TGTGCCAGCAAACCACGGGACAGGGGCTACGAGCAGTACTTC	CASKPRDRGYEQYF
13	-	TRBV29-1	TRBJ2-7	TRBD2	TGCAGCGGTTTAGGCGGGAGCTCCTACGAGCAGTACTTC	CSGLGGSSYEQYF
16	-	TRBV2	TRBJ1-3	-	TGTGCCAGCAGGACCGGTCAGTGGACCTCTGGAAACACCATATATTTT	CASRTGQWTSGNTIYF
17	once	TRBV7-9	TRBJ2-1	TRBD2	TGTGCCAGCAGCTCCTTTGTGACTAGCCGGGGACTCAATGAGCAGTTCTTC	CASSSFVTSRGLNEQFF
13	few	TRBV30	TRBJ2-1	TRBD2	TGTGCCTGGAGTGGCGGGAGAGGGAATGAGCAGTTCTTC	CAWSGGRGNEQFF
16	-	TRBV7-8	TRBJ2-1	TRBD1	TGTGCCAGCAGCTTAACCGGGACAGGAATCTACAATGAGCAGTTCTTC	CASSLTGTGIYNEQFF
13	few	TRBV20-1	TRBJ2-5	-	TGCAGTGCTAGGGGGGACGGTATGGAAGCCCAGTACTTC	CSARGDGMEAQYF
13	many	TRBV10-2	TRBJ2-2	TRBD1	TGCGCCAGCAGCGGGACAGGGGCCGGGGAGCTGTTTTTT	CASSGTGAGELFF
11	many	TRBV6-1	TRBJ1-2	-	TGTGCCAGTGACCTGGGGTATGGCTACACCTTC	CASDLGYGYTF
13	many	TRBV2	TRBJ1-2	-	TGTGCCAGCAGTCCACAGGGTTTGCATGGCTACACCTTC	CASSPQGLHGYTF
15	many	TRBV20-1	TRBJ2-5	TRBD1	TGCAGTGCTACCCCGGGACAGGGTGGCAAAGAGACCCAGTACTTC	CSATPGQGGKETQYF
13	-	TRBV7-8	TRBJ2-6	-	TGTGCCAGCGCTCTACCGGGGGCCAACGTCCTGACTTTC	CASALPGANVLTF
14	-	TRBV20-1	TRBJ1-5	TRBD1	TGCAGTGCTCCAGACAGGGCGCCAAATCAGCCCCAGCATTTT	CSAPDRAPNQPQHF
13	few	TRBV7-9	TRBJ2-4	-	TGTGCCAGCAGCGGCAGGCAGGTGAACATTCAGTACTTC	CASSGRQVNIQYF
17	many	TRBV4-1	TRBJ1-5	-	TGCGCCAGCAGCTCAGAAGTGGGGCGGGCTAGCAATCAGCCCCAGCATTTT	CASSSEVGRASNQPQHF
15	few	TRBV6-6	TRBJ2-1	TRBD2	TGTGCCACTCAACCCGGGACTAGCAAGTCCAATGAGCAGTTCTTC	CATQPGTSKSNEQFF
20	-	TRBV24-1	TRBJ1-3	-	-	CASRAQGGYEQYFGPGTIYF
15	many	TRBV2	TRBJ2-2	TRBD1	TGTGCCAGCAGTGAGGGGACAGTCTTCACCGGGGAGCTGTTTTTT	CASSEGTVFTGELFF
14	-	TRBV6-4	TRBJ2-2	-	TGTGCCAGCAGTCCCCTTCCCGGTCCGGGTGGGCTGCTTTTT	CASSPLPGPGGLLF
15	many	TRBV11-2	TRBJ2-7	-	TGTGCCAGCAGCTTCGGCCGGGGGCGAGTCAACGAGCAGTACTTC	CASSFGRGRVNEQYF
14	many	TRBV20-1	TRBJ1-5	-	TGCAGTGCTAGTTTGCGGGGAAGCAGTCAGCCCCAGCATTTT	CSASLRGSSQPQHF
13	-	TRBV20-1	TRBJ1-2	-	TGCAGTGCTAGAGACAGGGCCGGCTATGGCTACACCTTC	CSARDRAGYGYTF
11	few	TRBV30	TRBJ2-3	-	TGTGCCTGGATCGGCACAGATACGCAGTATTTT	CAWIGTDTQYF
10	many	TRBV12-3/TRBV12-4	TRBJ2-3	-	TGTGCCAGCAGCATTAATACGCAGTATTTT	CASSINTQYF
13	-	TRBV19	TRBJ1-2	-	TGTGCCAGTAGTATTCAAGGAGGGTATGGCTACACCTTC	CASSIQGGYGYTF
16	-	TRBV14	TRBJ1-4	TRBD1	TGTGCCAGCAGCCAAGAACTTGGACAGGGCGAGGAAAAACTGTTTTTT	CASSQELGQGEEKLFF
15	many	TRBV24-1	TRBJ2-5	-	TGTGCCACCAGTGATGCAGGACTAACACAAGAGACCCAGTACTTC	CATSDAGLTQETQYF
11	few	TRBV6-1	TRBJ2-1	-	TGTGCCAGAGGTTCGGGGGTTGAGCAGTTCTTC	CARGSGVEQFF
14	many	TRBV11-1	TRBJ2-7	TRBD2	TGTGCCAGCAGCTTAGGCGGGAGGAACCACGAGCAGTACTTC	CASSLGGRNHEQYF
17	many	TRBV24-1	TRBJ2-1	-	TGTGCCACCAGTGCCAAGACCGGATCTAGGATGTACAATGAGCAGTTCTTC	CATSAKTGSRMYNEQFF
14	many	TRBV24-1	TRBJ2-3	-	TGTGCCACCAGTGATGGAGGGCTTGATGATACGCAGTATTTT	CATSDGGLDDTQYF
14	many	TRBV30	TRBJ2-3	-	TGTGCCTGGAAGGGAAAAGGCCCGGTAGATACGCAGTATTTT	CAWKGKGPVDTQYF
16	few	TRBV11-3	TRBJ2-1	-	TGTGCCAGCAGCTTAGATCCGGCGGGCTCTTCGCGTGAGCAGTTCTTC	CASSLDPAGSSREQFF
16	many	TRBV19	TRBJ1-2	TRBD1	TGTGCCAGTAGTACGCGGATCCGGGGACAGAACTATGGCTACACCTTC	CASSTRIRGQNYGYTF
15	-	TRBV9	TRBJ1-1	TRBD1	TGTGCCAGCACCACGACAGGGATGGGAAACACTGAAGCTTTCTTT	CASTTTGMGNTEAFF
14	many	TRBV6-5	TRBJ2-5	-	TGTGCCAGCAGTGAGCGACAGGTTTGGGAGACCCAGTACTTC	CASSERQVWETQYF
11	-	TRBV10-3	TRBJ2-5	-	TGTGCCATCCCCCTGGGGGAGACCCAGTACTTC	CAIPLGETQYF
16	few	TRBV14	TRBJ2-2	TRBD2	TGTGCCAGCAGCCGGATAGCGGGGGCCCCTACCGGGGAGCTGTTTTTT	CASSRIAGAPTGELFF
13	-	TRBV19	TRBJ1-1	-	TGTGCCAGTATAAGGCAGGGGAACACTGAAGCTTTCTTT	CASIRQGNTEAFF
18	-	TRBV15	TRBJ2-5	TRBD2	TGTGCCACCACCGCCTTCGGGACTAGCGGGGGGGCAGGAGAGACCCAGTACTTC	CATTAFGTSGGAGETQYF